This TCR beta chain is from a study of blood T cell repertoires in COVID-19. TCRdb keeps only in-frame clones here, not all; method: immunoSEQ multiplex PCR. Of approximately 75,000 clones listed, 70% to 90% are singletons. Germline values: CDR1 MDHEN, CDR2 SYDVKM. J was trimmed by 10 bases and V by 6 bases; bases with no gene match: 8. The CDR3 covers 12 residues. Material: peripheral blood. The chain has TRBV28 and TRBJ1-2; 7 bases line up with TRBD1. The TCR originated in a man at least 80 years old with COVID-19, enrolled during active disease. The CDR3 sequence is CASSWTGSLYTF. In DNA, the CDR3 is TGTGCCAGCAGCTGGACAGGATCACTCTACACCTTC.